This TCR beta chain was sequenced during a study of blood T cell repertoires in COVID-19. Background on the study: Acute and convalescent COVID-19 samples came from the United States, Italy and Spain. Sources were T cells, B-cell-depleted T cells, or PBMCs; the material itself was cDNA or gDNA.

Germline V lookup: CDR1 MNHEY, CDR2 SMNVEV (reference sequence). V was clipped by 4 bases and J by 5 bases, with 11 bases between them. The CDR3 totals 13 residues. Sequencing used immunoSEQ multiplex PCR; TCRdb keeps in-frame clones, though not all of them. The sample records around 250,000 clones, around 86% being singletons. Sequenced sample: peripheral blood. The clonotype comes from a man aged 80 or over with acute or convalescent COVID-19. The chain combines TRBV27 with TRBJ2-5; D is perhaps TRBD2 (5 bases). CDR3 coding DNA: TGTGCCAGCAGTTCCCTGGACTCGGAGACCCAGTACTTC. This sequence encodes CASSSLDSETQYF.